This entry lists 18 T cell receptor beta chains sequenced from one sample in a study of graft-versus-host responses after intestinal transplantation. Antigens for these TCRs are unknown. TCRdb's copy holds only in-frame clones and misses some; the assay was immunoSEQ multiplex PCR. The repertoire holds around 25,000 clones, with 82% as singletons. Sample: unstimulated CD4+ T cells sorted from spleen or lymph node cells, taken before intestinal transplant. Source of these receptors: a human donor who received an intestinal transplant.

The genes are TRBV6-1 and TRBJ1-2; no reliable D call. Germline V lookup: CDR1 MNHNS, CDR2 SASEGT. This CDR3 region has 15 residues. Between the trimmed V and J ends, which lost 8 bases and 4 bases, there was a span of 20 bases. CDR3: CASGPRPGSSYGYTF. CDR3 sequence (DNA): TGTGCCAGCGGACCCCGTCCCGGGAGTTCCTATGGCTACACCTTC.

This rearrangement joins TRBV9 to TRBJ1-4; 8 nucleotides line up with TRBD1. In germline, CDR1 is SGDLS, CDR2 YYNGEE. The trim removed 3 bases at V and 4 bases at J, leaving 8 bases unmatched. The CDR3 runs to 16 residues. This CDR3 reads CASSAKFGQGNEKLFF. For the CDR3, the DNA is TGTGCCAGCAGCGCTAAGTTTGGACAGGGTAATGAAAAACTGTTTTTT.

This chain joins TRBV28 and TRBJ2-5; the match to TRBD2 covers 13 bases. In germline, CDR1 is MDHEN, CDR2 SYDVKM. Unmatched junction bases numbered 8, after V lost 6 bases and J lost 7 bases. The CDR3 totals 15 residues. The CDR3 spells CASRGLAGARGTQYF. As DNA, the CDR3 is TGTGCCAGCAGAGGACTAGCGGGGGCCCGAGGGACCCAGTACTTC.

This sequence joins TRBV5-5 and TRBJ2-7; unclear D gene. V lost 1 base and J 2 bases, leaving 4 bases between the germline ends. Per the germline V gene, CDR1 is SGHKS and CDR2 is YYEKEE (reference sequence). CDR3 length equals 12 residues. CDR3 bases: TGTGCCAGCAGCTTGAGAGCCTACGAGCAGTACTTC. This codes for CASSLRAYEQYF. Full variable domain (outside the CDR3, taken from reference TRBV5-5 and TRBJ2-7): DAGVTQSPTHLIKTRGQQVTLRCSPISGHKSVSWYQQVLGQGPQFIFQYYEKEERGRGNFPDRFSARQFPNYSSELNVNALLLGDSALYLCASSLRAYEQYFGPGTRLTVT.

The chain has TRBV19 and TRBJ2-5; TRBD2 aligns across 10 bases. This CDR3 spans 16 amino acids. Per the germline V gene, CDR1 is LNHDA and CDR2 is SQIVND (reference sequence). V gave up 3 bases and J gave up 5 bases; unmatched junction bases: 9. This chain's CDR3 is CASSILVSGGVETQYF. CDR3 nucleotide sequence: TGTGCCAGTAGTATTCTGGTCAGCGGGGGGGTTGAGACCCAGTACTTC.

The V and J genes are TRBV6-6 and TRBJ1-6, with no clear D. The CDR3 has 15 residues. Trimming pared 0 bases from V and 10 bases from J, leaving 13 bases between. Germline lookup yields CDR1 MNHNY and CDR2 SVGAGI (reference sequence). The CDR3 region has the DNA TGTGCCAGCAGTTACTCCCCTTTCGGAGGCTCACCCCTCCACTTT. Residues: CASSYSPFGGSPLHF.

This chain joins TRBV5-1 and TRBJ2-7; D unclear. This CDR3 has 13 amino acids. CDR1 and CDR2 (germline): SGHRS, YFSETQ. Trimming took off 2 bases at V and 7 bases at J, with 13 bases between the two ends. This CDR3 reads CASSFRRFHEQYF. In DNA, the CDR3 is TGCGCCAGCAGCTTTCGAAGGTTCCATGAGCAGTACTTC.

This clone showed up just a few times. The chain uses TRBV6-5 and TRBJ2-2; 10 nucleotides match TRBD2. The germline V gene has CDR1 MNHEY and CDR2 SVGAGI. V lost 6 bases to trimming and J lost 4 bases; unmatched junction nucleotides: 5. The CDR3 covers 15 residues. CDR3 sequence: CASSPSGGVTGELFF. The DNA of the CDR3 is TGTGCCAGCAGCCCTAGCGGGGGTGTCACCGGGGAGCTGTTTTTT.

The V and J genes are TRBV9 and TRBJ1-5; D is undetermined. This CDR3 comprises 14 residues. Trimming took 8 bases from V and 0 from J, leaving 12 bases between them. From germline, CDR1 is SGDLS and CDR2 YYNGEE. CDR3 loop: CARNKTYSNQPQHF. In nucleotides, the CDR3 is TGTGCCAGAAACAAGACTTATAGCAATCAGCCCCAGCATTTT.

The V and J genes are TRBV10-2 and TRBJ1-2; 9 bases map to TRBD1. The CDR3 length is 13 residues. Trimming at V came to 7 bases and at J to 6 bases, leaving 6 bases not matched to a gene. CDR1 and CDR2 from the germline V gene are WSHSY and SAAADI. The CDR3, as DNA: TGCGCCAGCACCGGGACAGGGTGGCATGGCTACACCTTC. Translating it yields CASTGTGWHGYTF.

V usage is TRBV6-1 and J usage is TRBJ2-1, with a tentative D call TRBD2 (6 bases). CDR3 length: 15 amino acids. Germline CDR1 is MNHNS and CDR2 is SASEGT. The V end was cut by 7 bases, the J end by 0 bases, with 13 bases between. CDR3 region: CASTGLHLSYNEQFF. The DNA for the CDR3 is TGTGCCAGCACGGGACTCCACCTCTCCTACAATGAGCAGTTCTTC.

This chain links TRBV18 with TRBJ2-1; 8 bases line up with TRBD1. V was clipped by 6 bases and J by 6 bases; unmatched bases: 4. Germline V lookup: CDR1 KGHSH, CDR2 LQKENI. The CDR3 sequence is 13 residues long. The CDR3 bases are TGTGCCAGCTCCTTCGGACAGGGCAATGAGCAGTTCTTC. Its protein product is CASSFGQGNEQFF.

The J gene is TRBJ1-1, the V gene TRBV7-3; D call uncertain. The CDR3 is 13 residues long. V lost 5 bases, J lost 2 bases, and 9 bases lay in between. Germline loops: CDR1 SGHTA, CDR2 FQGTGA. CDR3 nucleotide sequence: TGTGCCAGCAGCCTCTCGGGAAACACTGAAGCTTTCTTT. Protein: CASSLSGNTEAFF.

This rearrangement joins TRBV12-5 to TRBJ2-5; D gene ambiguous. This CDR3 region has 12 residues. V gave up 1 base and J gave up 8 bases, with 8 bases separating them. Germline CDR1 is LGHNT and CDR2 is FRNRAP. CDR3 nucleotide sequence: TGTGCTAGTGGTTTGGGGACCAGTACCCAGTACTTC. Its translation: CASGLGTSTQYF.

DNA of the CDR3: TGTGCCAGCTCCCCAGGGGGAAATTCACCCCTCCACTTT. It codes for CASSPGGNSPLHF. V gene TRBV6-1 combines with J gene TRBJ1-6; 7 positions match TRBD1. J was trimmed by 7 bases and V by 8 bases; bases with no gene match: 5. This CDR3 has 13 amino acids. From germline, CDR1 is MNHNS and CDR2 SASEGT.

The chain carries TRBV7-2 and TRBJ2-4; 7 bases are shared with TRBD2. Looked up from germline, CDR1 is SGHTA and CDR2 is FQGNSA. Trimming took 1 base from V and 6 from J; bases not matched to a gene: 9. The CDR3 length is 16 residues. CDR3 amino acids: CASSLGGMRTRNIQYF. The CDR3 nucleotides are TGTGCCAGCAGCTTAGGGGGGATGAGGACTAGAAACATTCAGTACTTC.

V is TRBV25-1 and J is TRBJ2-6; a weak D match, TRBD1 (5 bases). V was clipped by 3 bases and J by 0 bases, with 6 bases between them. From germline, CDR1 is MGHDK and CDR2 SYGVNS. This CDR3 has 15 residues. This CDR3 is CASSDRASGANVLTF. The CDR3 DNA follows: TGTGCCAGCAGTGACAGGGCCTCTGGGGCCAACGTCCTGACTTTC.

The gene calls are TRBV6-6 and TRBJ1-2, with no clear D. Trimming removed 7 bases at V and 2 bases at J, with 11 bases between. The CDR3 covers 13 residues. Germline CDR1 is MNHNY and CDR2 is SVGAGI (reference sequence). CDR3 sequence: CASNPSENYGYTF. The CDR3 DNA reads as TGTGCCAGCAACCCCTCAGAGAACTATGGCTACACCTTC.